Below are 5 T cell receptor beta chains sequenced from a single sample in a study of CD4 and CD8 cells across lung adenocarcinoma regions listed by TCRdb under 2018. Receptor amplification or capture employed PCR. Sequencer: HiSeq X Ten. TCRdb reworked the public reads: Q25 trimming with fastp, MiXCR clone assembly, productive beta chains retained. Rows are unified per CDR3 protein, each entry keeping the most common DNA and genes. The sample has roughly 7,600 distinct CDR3 sequences on record, approximately 51% of them singletons. Of the sample, 97% falls within the top ten clones. The sample consisted of CD8+ T cells from the center of a lung tumor. Interpreted using the paper, the cell subset or site label stands for: tumor center region. The receptor set was obtained from a male donor with lung adenocarcinoma. The CD4 and CD8 labels of this study may be unreliable.

The chain employs TRBV6-1 and TRBJ2-2; no reliable D call. Per the germline V gene, CDR1 is MNHNS and CDR2 is SASEGT. CDR3 length: 14 residues. Trimming cost V 6 bases and J 5 bases, with 13 bases left between them. In DNA, the CDR3 is TGTGCCAGCAGAAGGACCCTGGGGACCGGGGAGCTGTTTTTT. Translation gives CASRRTLGTGELFF.

This clonotype was recorded only once. The gene calls are TRBV27 and TRBJ2-1, with TRBD1 matching 9 bases. The J call is doubtful: the DNA matches TRBJ2-7 better. CDR1 and CDR2 from the germline V gene are MNHEY and SMNVEV (reference sequence). The CDR3 totals 15 residues. The CDR3 sequence: CASSLTGTGPYEQYF. The CDR3 coding sequence is TGTGCCAGCAGTTTAACCGGGACAGGGCCCTACGAGCAGTACTTC.

This clonotype was found many times. The rearrangement uses TRBV4-1 and TRBJ2-5; D is perhaps TRBD1 or TRBD2 (5 bases each). Near its end, the DNA agrees better with TRBJ2-3, so the J call may be wrong. Germline assignment: CDR1 MGHRA and CDR2 YSYEKL. This CDR3 region has 12 residues. The CDR3, as DNA: TGCGCCAGCAGCCAAGAGTGGGGGACGCAGTATTTT. Its protein is CASSQEWGTQYF.

This clonotype was seen at least ten times. The gene calls are TRBV11-2 and TRBJ2-3; D may correspond to TRBD1 or TRBD2 (6 bases each). The germline V and J ends were trimmed by 5 bases and 0 bases, with 12 bases remaining between them. CDR1 is SGHAT and CDR2 is FQNNGV in the germline V gene. The CDR3 sequence is 15 residues long. In DNA form, the CDR3 reads TGTGCCAGCAGCGTGCAGGGGACTAGCACAGATACGCAGTATTTT. Protein product: CASSVQGTSTDTQYF.

This clonotype was seen repeatedly, ten times or more. This sequence joins TRBV6-1 and TRBJ2-5; weak D call: TRBD1 (5 bases). This CDR3 has 14 residues. Trimming shortened V by 3 bases and J by 11 bases, and 19 bases separated the two germline ends. Germline lookup yields CDR1 MNHNS and CDR2 SASEGT. The CDR3 coding sequence is TGTGCCAGCAGTGAGCCACGGGCAGGGTACCAGCAGTACTTC. Its translation: CASSEPRAGYQQYF.